What follows are 16 T cell receptor beta chains derived from one specimen sequenced in a study of blood T cell repertoires in COVID-19. Assay used: immunoSEQ multiplex PCR; TCRdb lists only in-frame clones, some missing. This repertoire shows about 370,000 clones, more than 70% found once; its top ten account for around 3%. The sample consisted of peripheral blood. The receptors here all came from a woman aged 25 to 45 with COVID-19, enrolled during active disease.

The V call is TRBV10-3, the J call TRBJ2-7, with 8 bases aligning to TRBD2. Germline values: CDR1 ENHRY, CDR2 SYGVKD. The trim removed 4 bases at V and 3 bases at J, leaving 8 bases unmatched. This CDR3 is 15 amino acids long. CDR3 sequence (DNA): TGTGCCATCAGTGTAACGGCGGGGGGTAACTACGAGCAGTACTTC. The encoded protein is CAISVTAGGNYEQYF.

The rearrangement joins TRBV30 to TRBJ1-5; 12 bases match TRBD1. The CDR3 is 19 amino acids. CDR1 and CDR2 from the germline V gene are GTSNPN and SVGIG (reference sequence). The V and J ends lost 1 base and 1 base, in that order; junction bases with no gene match: 11. The CDR3 loop reads CAWSGYKGTGGGSNQPQHF. In nucleotides, the CDR3 is TGTGCCTGGAGTGGCTACAAAGGGACAGGGGGCGGCAGCAATCAGCCCCAGCATTTT. The complete variable domain, with remaining parts taken from reference TRBV30 and TRBJ1-5, reads SQTIHQWPATLVQPVGSPLSLECTVEGTSNPNLYWYRQAAGRGLQLLFYSVGIGQISSEVPQNLSASRPQDRQFILSSKKLLLSDSGFYLCAWSGYKGTGGGSNQPQHFGDGTRLSIL.

This chain uses TRBV6-2 or TRBV6-3 with TRBJ2-3, with a possible D match to TRBD2 (6 bases). The CDR3 runs to 15 residues. Trimming took off 6 bases at V and 6 bases at J, with 19 bases between the two ends. Germline loops: CDR1 MNHEY, CDR2 SVGEGT. The DNA for the CDR3 is TGTGCCAGCAGCAGGGACTCCCTAAATCGGGATACGCAGTATTTT. Its translation is CASSRDSLNRDTQYF.

The V and J genes are TRBV3-1 (or the pseudogene TRBV3-2) and TRBJ2-1, with a tentative D call TRBD2 (5 bases). Germline CDR1 LGHDT, CDR2 YNNKEL (reference sequence). V dropped 5 bases and J dropped 0 bases, with 17 bases sitting between them. This CDR3 contains 17 residues. CDR3 sequence reads: CASSKGSSGSSYNEQFF. Written as DNA, the CDR3 is TGTGCCAGCAGCAAAGGGTCCTCGGGGAGCTCCTACAATGAGCAGTTCTTC.

Concerning this clone itself: Additional DNA sequences in this sample encode the identical CDR3. This chain joins TRBV2 and TRBJ2-1; TRBD2 matches at 8 bases. After removal of 6 bases from V and 0 bases from J, the junction contained 4 bases not matched to a gene. Per germline, CDR1 SNHLY and CDR2 FYNNEI. This CDR3 contains 15 residues. CDR3 sequence (DNA): TGTGCCAGCAGCGCCAGCGGGAGCTCCTACAATGAGCAGTTCTTC. It translates to CASSASGSSYNEQFF.

The chain carries TRBV7-9 and TRBJ2-5; perhaps TRBD2 as D (5 bases). Trimming took 1 base from V and 5 from J, leaving 5 bases between them. The length of the CDR3 is 12 residues. Germline loops: CDR1 SEHNR, CDR2 FQNEAQ (reference sequence). DNA of the CDR3: TGTGCCAGCAGCTTAGAGCGGGAGACCCAGTACTTC. Its protein product is CASSLERETQYF.

The chain combines TRBV28 with TRBJ2-7; TRBD2 aligns across 7 bases. The CDR3 consists of 13 residues. The V segment lost 6 bases and the J segment 1 base; nucleotides outside the gene matches: 3. CDR1 and CDR2 from the germline V gene are MDHEN and SYDVKM. The CDR3 DNA follows: TGTGCCAGCAGCTGGGGGGGGTCCTACGAGCAGTACTTC. As protein: CASSWGGSYEQYF.

The genes are TRBV5-5 and TRBJ2-7, with D perhaps TRBD1 (6 bases). Germline lookup yields CDR1 SGHKS and CDR2 YYEKEE (reference sequence). V gave up 5 bases and J gave up 1 base, with 13 bases separating them. The CDR3 loop spans 14 amino acids. CDR3 bases: TGTGCCAGCAGTCTCGGACAGCTTTCCTACGAGCAGTACGTC. Protein sequence: CASSLGQLSYEQYV.

The chain recombines TRBV6-2 or TRBV6-3 with TRBJ1-5, with D tentatively TRBD1 (5 bases). This CDR3 has 15 amino acids. The germline CDR1 and CDR2 sequences are MNHEY and SVGEGT. Trimming took off 4 bases at V and 3 bases at J, with 13 bases between the two ends. The CDR3 DNA is TGTGCCAGCAGTTCCCGACAGAACCCCAATCAGCCCCAGCATTTT. As protein: CASSSRQNPNQPQHF.

V usage is TRBV9 and J usage is TRBJ2-3; D is perhaps TRBD1 (6 bases). The CDR3 has 16 amino acids. Trimming removed 5 bases from V and 5 bases from J, with 21 bases in between. Looked up from germline, CDR1 is SGDLS and CDR2 is YYNGEE. DNA for the CDR3: TGTGCCAGCAGTTCGGACTGGGAAAGGGACATAGATACGCAGTATTTT. This sequence encodes CASSSDWERDIDTQYF. The full variable domain, completed using reference TRBV9 and TRBJ2-3, is DSGVTQTPKHLITATGQRVTLRCSPRSGDLSVYWYQQSLDQGLQFLIQYYNGEERAKGNILERFSAQQFPDLHSELNLSSLELGDSALYFCASSSDWERDIDTQYFGPGTRLTVL.

The CDR3 spells CSARTQETQYF. The CDR3 bases are TGCAGTGCTAGGACACAAGAGACCCAGTACTTC. The V call is TRBV20-1, the J call TRBJ2-5; no definite D call. Looked up from germline, CDR1 is DFQATT and CDR2 is SNEGSKA (reference sequence). V gave up 3 bases and J gave up 2 bases, with 4 bases separating them. The length of the CDR3 is 11 residues.

In this sample, this clone turned up a few times. V and J are TRBV30 and TRBJ2-7, with D perhaps matching TRBD2 (5 bases). There are 13 residues in the CDR3. V lost 3 bases and J 1 base, leaving 10 bases between the germline ends. CDR1 is GTSNPN and CDR2 is SVGIG in the germline V gene (reference sequence). CDR3 sequence reads: CAWSRRASYEQYV. As DNA, the CDR3 is TGTGCCTGGAGCCGGCGGGCGTCCTACGAGCAGTACGTC.

This clone has a single count. The chain recombines TRBV5-5 with TRBJ2-7; a possible D gene is TRBD1 (5 bases). The length of the CDR3 is 17 residues. From germline, CDR1 is SGHKS and CDR2 YYEKEE (reference sequence). The V end lost 1 base, the J end lost 6 bases, and 23 bases lay between the germline ends. This chain's CDR3 is CASSLSSRQGDPGEQYV. In DNA form, the CDR3 reads TGTGCCAGCAGCTTGAGTTCTCGGCAGGGTGACCCCGGCGAGCAGTACGTC.

Remarks on this clone: An end of the junction differs from the germline gene, which may be a read error. J is TRBJ1-1 and V is TRBV30; D gene uncertain. The CDR3 is 11 residues long. CDR1 is GTSNPN, CDR2 SVGIG, per germline (reference sequence). The CDR3 loop is CAWSVNSEAFF. The CDR3 nucleotides read TGTGCCTGGAGTGTAAACAGTGAAGCTTTCTTT.

A few counts support this clone. V and J are TRBV7-8 and TRBJ2-1; TRBD2 might be the D (6 bases). The V gene lost 7 bases and the J gene lost 0 bases, with 16 bases spanning the gap. Germline CDR1 is SGHVS and CDR2 is FQNEAQ. The CDR3 is 16 amino acids. The CDR3 loop reads CASNVPGSHSYNEQFF. Here the CDR3 DNA reads TGTGCCAGCAACGTACCCGGGAGTCACTCCTACAATGAGCAGTTCTTC.

CDR3 in DNA: TGTGCCACCAGTGACCATTCTAGGGGTTTTCAGCCCCAGCATTTT. Amino acid sequence: CATSDHSRGFQPQHF. The V and J genes are TRBV24-1 and TRBJ1-5, with a possible D match to TRBD1 (5 bases). Germline CDR1 reads KGHDR; CDR2 reads SFDVKD. V lost 4 bases, J lost 6 bases, and 15 bases lay in between. The CDR3 is 15 residues long.